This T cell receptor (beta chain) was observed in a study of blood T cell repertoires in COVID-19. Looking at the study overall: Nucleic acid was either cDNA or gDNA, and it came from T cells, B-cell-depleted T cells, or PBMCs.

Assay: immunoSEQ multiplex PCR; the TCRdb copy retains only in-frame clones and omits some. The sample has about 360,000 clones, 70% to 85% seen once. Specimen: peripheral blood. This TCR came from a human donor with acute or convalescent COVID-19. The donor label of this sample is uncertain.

DNA for the CDR3: TGTGCCAGCAGCTTGGAACAGGGTTTTGGCAATCAGCCCCAGCATTTT. Amino acid sequence: CASSLEQGFGNQPQHF. The genes are TRBV5-8 and TRBJ1-5; possible D gene TRBD1, 6 bases. V lost 0 bases to trimming and J lost 2 bases, with 12 bases between them. Germline V lookup: CDR1 SGHTS, CDR2 YDEGEE. This CDR3 comprises 16 residues.